These T cell receptor beta chains were read from a single sample in a study of T cell repertoires in cytomegalovirus infection. Their specific antigens are unknown. TCRdb passed the reads through MiXCR, listing each CDR3 protein once. The sample has some 800,000 distinct CDR3 sequences, 29% seen once. Sequenced material: cultured CD8+ T cells from PBMCs, taken from culture after CMV antigen stimulation. Receptors were obtained from a human donor in good health (CMV status not recorded). Some clones in this sample may be carry-over from other donors' samples. CDR3s leave out the opening cysteine and the closing phenylalanine or tryptophan. The size field is filled for only some rows; it gives once, few, many or a size class.

J gene | clone size | V gene | CDR3 protein
TRBJ2-7 | - | TRBV19 | ASSIGPAYEQY
TRBJ2-5 | few | TRBV27 | ASSLNPGKRGDYTETQY
TRBJ2-1 | few | TRBV7-9 | ASSLLGQAYNEQF
TRBJ2-3 | - | TRBV19 | ASLGAQGNTDTQY
TRBJ1-2 | - | TRBV6-5 | ASSYVAGDYGYT
TRBJ2-1 | many | TRBV7-2 | ASSLEVAGPYNEQF
TRBJ2-1 | - | TRBV7-6 | ASSPEAGGGFGNEQF
TRBJ1-2 | - | TRBV5-4 | ASRPDRDGYGYT
TRBJ2-7 | - | TRBV13 | ASSPNGGTPYEQY
TRBJ1-2 | few | TRBV7-8 | ASSPSGVTYGYT
TRBJ1-2 | few | TRBV29-1 | SVAEGYYGYT
TRBJ1-6 | - | TRBV6-5 | ASSPLQGYRSSPLH
TRBJ2-3 | many | TRBV5-6 | ASSLDDTQY
TRBJ2-3 | many | TRBV6-5 | ASSYSWRGGLSVDTQY
TRBJ2-6 | few | TRBV4-3 | ASSQDPSGSGANVLT
TRBJ1-4 | few | TRBV12-3/TRBV12-4 | ASRLPGDPNEKLF
TRBJ2-1 | - | TRBV6-1 | ASSWGLAGVEQF
TRBJ2-5 | many | TRBV7-9 | ASTPIPTETQY
TRBJ1-6 | - | TRBV19 | ASGDQVSPLH
TRBJ2-7 | - | TRBV5-4 | ASSFMAGAVDEQY
TRBJ2-5 | few | TRBV6-2/TRBV6-3 | ASSSPLRGAQETQY
TRBJ2-2 | few | TRBV11-2 | ASSTPGQGWAGELF
TRBJ2-7 | many | TRBV7-9 | ASSLEGQPYEQY
TRBJ2-7 | - | TRBV27 | ASSLFEGYEQY
TRBJ2-5 | few | TRBV7-8 | ASSLHDEALETQY
TRBJ2-1 | few | TRBV5-5 | ASSLEGFTYNEQF
TRBJ1-2 | - | TRBV27 | ASAEGGLYYGYT
TRBJ2-1 | once | TRBV13 | ASNLGRKNNEQF
TRBJ1-2 | few | TRBV6-6 | ASSPRDRMYAGYT
TRBJ1-1 | - | TRBV20-1 | SARGEDRVIRGVNTEAF
TRBJ2-5 | - | TRBV12-3/TRBV12-4 | ASSLSRGEETQY
TRBJ2-1 | - | TRBV2 | ASIRLTGWDNEQF
TRBJ1-2 | few | TRBV14 | ASRSGNHYGYT
TRBJ2-5 | - | TRBV6-5 | ASSRTSGIQETQY
TRBJ2-6 | - | TRBV5-5 | ASSLEDRAFFSGANVLT
TRBJ2-1 | few | TRBV10-3 | AISESVEGAAYNEQF
TRBJ1-2 | once | TRBV6-5 | ASSYSQGGYYGYT
TRBJ1-2 | - | TRBV6-6 | ASSYTRDRNYGYT
TRBJ1-5 | many | TRBV25-1 | ASSEYGGVQPQH
TRBJ2-3 | - | TRBV2 | ASISEAGGTDTQY
TRBJ2-1 | many | TRBV7-2 | ASSLSSGGHNEQF
TRBJ1-2 | many | TRBV7-6 | ASSLVAEGGVYGYT
TRBJ2-5 | few | TRBV27 | ASMQGGGETQY
TRBJ2-2 | - | TRBV27 | AFVQNTGELF
TRBJ2-3 | many | TRBV7-2 | ASSLGVYAAADTQY
TRBJ2-4 | once | TRBV5-1 | ASSLVFGVTKNIQY
TRBJ2-2 | few | TRBV7-2 | AQARNTGELF
TRBJ1-5 | - | TRBV7-2 | ASSLIPGGGPQH
TRBJ1-2 | few | TRBV7-9 | ASSLRTGQPVKRLYGYT
TRBJ2-1 | - | TRBV5-3 | ASSDLDEQF
TRBJ2-1 | - | TRBV27 | ASSFSGGPTYNEQF
TRBJ1-1 | many | TRBV12-3/TRBV12-4 | ASRPGSTEAF
TRBJ2-3 | - | TRBV9 | ASSVDDGGAVDTQY
TRBJ2-1 | few | TRBV19 | ASGVPINEQF
TRBJ2-6 | few | TRBV7-6 | AITRLSGANVLT
TRBJ2-2 | - | TRBV4-1 | ASSHPTSGGVNTGELF
TRBJ1-1 | few | TRBV7-6 | ASSLQPHGPEAF
TRBJ1-4 | many | TRBV29-1 | SVEGEATNEKLF
TRBJ2-7 | - | TRBV20-1 | SASFHIGTYEQY
TRBJ1-2 | few | TRBV6-1 | ASSSRDAGTVPYGYT